What follows describes a single T cell receptor (beta chain). It lacks a known antigen. The input lacks base qualities; no much larger clone sits a single base away. The CDR3 regions of human TCRbeta chains were analyzed by immunosequencing. From the authors' description of their analysis: Repertoire TCRs were checked for matches against a reference library of SARS-CoV-2-specific TCRs that had been generated using the MIRA antigen-specificity platform. Breadth was defined as the fraction of unique TCRs that were SARS-CoV-2-associated, and depth was defined as the fraction of total T cells that were SARS-CoV-2-associated. Using the MIRA data, each spike-specific TCR was mapped to the spike region that the TCR reacts to and placed in a CD4 or CD8 class. Log10-transformed breadth and depth values were compared by one-way ANOVA with Sidak's multiple comparisons tests. This immuneACCESS table, as held by TCRdb, lists in-frame sequences with V and J called but not all clones. Of the missing ones, under half trace to an unresolved V gene in checked studies; the others have no known cause. V, J and clone size reflect that table, while D and trimming were determined from the DNA. This sample is represented by around 130,000 clones; 85% to 95% of them were singletons. Jointly, the top ten make up about 0.91% of the sample.

The data stem from a study of T cell responses to AZD1222 COVID-19 vaccine (dated by TCRdb to the early 2020s). Study-wide context: Because spike-specific TCR depth and breadth did not differ between the two schedules, AZD1222 recipients who got a second dose at roughly 4 weeks were pooled with those who got a second dose at roughly 12 weeks. A total of 240 or so trial participants underwent TCR sequencing, of whom approximately 200 had received two doses of AZD1222 and roughly 26 had received two doses of the MenACWY control vaccine. Enrollment into the trials was organized by age into subgroups of 18-55, 56-69 and 70-plus years, and those subgroups contained roughly 140, 27 and 60 TCR-sequenced participants, respectively.

Study-wide findings and limitations: Most participants were white British and females outnumbered males, and the authors suggested that clonal diversity may have been underestimated. In the small 56-69-year group, the increase in depth fell short of significance, most likely because of low power. Epitopes outside the regions mutated in the B.1.351 and B.1.1.7 variants were reportedly recognized by nearly half of the unique spike-specific TCRs. The whole spike protein was spanned by vaccine-associated CD4 TCRs, and dominant responses were seen in regions 160-218 and 743-854. Because no samples from the day 14 peak response were available, repertoires could be characterized only after the peak T cell response. Conclusions about previously exposed vaccinees are limited, since just 6 or 7 AZD1222 recipients were seropositive for SARS-CoV-2 at baseline. Spike-specific TCR breadth and depth rose significantly after two AZD1222 doses compared with day 0 and with MenACWY recipients.

Per the publication, the time point label means: baseline before first vaccination. Vaccinee samples came from UK trials COV001 and COV002, including a single-blind randomized controlled phase 2/3 trial of AZD1222 (ChAdOx1 nCoV-19) in healthy adults. For TCRbeta chain sequencing, PBMC samples from trial participants were taken at day 0 and at day 28 after the second dose. CDR1 and CDR2 are read off the germline V gene (reference sequence) as LNHDA and SQIVND. V trim: 5 bases; J trim: 7 bases; unmatched bases: 5. From its cysteine to its phenylalanine, the CDR3 spans 13 amino acids. Of the read, only the CDR3 DNA is kept; its 39 bases are in frame from base 1.

The receptor comes from an adult in good health. The sample here was peripheral blood, taken on day 0 of AZD1222 vaccination. The V and J genes are TRBV19 and TRBJ1-2, and 9 bases in between align with TRBD1. The sequence in DNA is TGTGCCAGTAGTGCACAGGGGGCGGGTGGCTACACCTTC. Translated, it gives CASSAQGAGGYTF.